This T cell receptor (beta chain) stems from a study of cytomegalovirus exposure and HLA in healthy donors. Study in general: Per a later analysis, the roughly 670 first-cohort and approximately 120 validation repertoires shared one platform.

This table comes from immunoSEQ multiplex PCR, and its TCRdb copy is limited to in-frame clones, with some not included. This sample has 150,000 to 200,000 clones, with about 96% found just once. The CDR3 is made up of 16 amino acids. The V and J ends lost 5 bases and 1 base, in that order; junction bases with no gene match: 5. From germline, CDR1 is SGHTA and CDR2 FQGNSA. Sequencing was carried out using PBMCs. The clonotype comes from a woman under 30 in good health and CMV-seronegative. The rearrangement links TRBV7-2 to TRBJ2-6; 7 nucleotides line up with TRBD2. The CDR3 DNA is TGTGCCAGCAGCCGAGCGGGGAATTCTGGGGCCAACGTCCTGACTTTC. Its protein product is CASSRAGNSGANVLTF.